This TCR beta chain derives from a study of blood T cell repertoires in COVID-19. As for the study in general: The origin of the acute and convalescent COVID-19 samples was the United States, Italy and Spain. The cDNA or gDNA used as material had been derived from T cells, B-cell-depleted T cells, or PBMCs.

Original processing notes: Amplifying reference gene primers gave estimates of nucleated cell counts. The method was immunoSEQ multiplex PCR; TCRdb's version includes in-frame clones alone and lacks a portion of them. V and J calls and clone size are copied from that table; D and trimming were computed from the DNA. The sample includes around 270,000 clones, around nine tenths seen only once; the top ten take about 9.8%. The sequenced sample was peripheral blood. This TCR was sampled from a man aged 35-49 years who had recovered from COVID-19.

CDR3 in DNA: TGCGCCAGCAGTCAATCCGCCTCGGACAACAGTCGGAACACTGAAGCTTTCTTT. Its protein is CASSQSASDNSRNTEAFF. V usage is TRBV23-1 and J usage is TRBJ1-1, with D tentatively TRBD1 (5 bases). TRBV23-1 carries the ORF label, with uncertain function. The V end was cut by 0 bases, the J end by 1 base, with 18 bases between. The CDR3 consists of 18 residues.